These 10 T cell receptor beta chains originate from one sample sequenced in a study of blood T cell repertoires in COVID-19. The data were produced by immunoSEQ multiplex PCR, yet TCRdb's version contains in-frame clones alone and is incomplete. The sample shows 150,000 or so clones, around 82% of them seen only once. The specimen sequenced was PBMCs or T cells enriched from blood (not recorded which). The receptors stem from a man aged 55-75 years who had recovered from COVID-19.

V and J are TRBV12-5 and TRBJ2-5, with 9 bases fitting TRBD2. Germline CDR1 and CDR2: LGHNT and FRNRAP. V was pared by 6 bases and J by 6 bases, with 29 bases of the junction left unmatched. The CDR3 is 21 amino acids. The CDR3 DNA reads TGTGCTAGTGGCTTCACCCATTCACCGTACAGGGCAATAGCGGGAGAGAAGACCCAGTACTTC. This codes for CASGFTHSPYRAIAGEKTQYF.

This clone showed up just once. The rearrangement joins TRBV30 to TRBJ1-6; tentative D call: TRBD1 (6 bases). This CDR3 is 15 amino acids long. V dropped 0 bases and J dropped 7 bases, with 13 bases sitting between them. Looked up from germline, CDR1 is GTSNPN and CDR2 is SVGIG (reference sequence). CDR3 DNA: TGTGCCTGGAGTGTCCCGGGACACCACAATTCACCCCTCCACTTT. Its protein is CAWSVPGHHNSPLHF.

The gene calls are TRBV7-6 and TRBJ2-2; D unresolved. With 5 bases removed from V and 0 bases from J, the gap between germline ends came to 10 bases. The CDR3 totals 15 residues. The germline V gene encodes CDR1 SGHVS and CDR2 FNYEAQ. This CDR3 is CASSPRVTNTGELFF. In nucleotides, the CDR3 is TGTGCCAGCAGCCCCCGGGTTACGAACACCGGGGAGCTGTTTTTT.

The CDR3 here is CASSIRSGTAYEQYF. In DNA, the CDR3 is TGTGCCAGTAGTATTCGTTCCGGGACAGCCTACGAGCAGTACTTC. This chain connects TRBV19 to TRBJ2-7, with 7 bases identical to TRBD1. V shed 3 bases, J shed 2 bases, and the junction held 7 bases outside the gene matches. CDR1 and CDR2 from the germline V gene are LNHDA and SQIVND (reference sequence). This CDR3 spans 15 amino acids.

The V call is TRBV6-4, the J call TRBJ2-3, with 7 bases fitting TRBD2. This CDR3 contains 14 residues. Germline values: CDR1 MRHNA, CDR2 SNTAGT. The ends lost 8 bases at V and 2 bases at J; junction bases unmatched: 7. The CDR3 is CASAPSGDTDTQYF. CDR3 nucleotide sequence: TGTGCCAGCGCCCCCAGCGGGGACACAGATACGCAGTATTTT.

The CDR3 loop is CASSEVLGGTGQAFF. The DNA for the CDR3 is TGTGCCAGCAGTGAAGTTCTTGGCGGGACAGGGCAAGCTTTCTTT. This chain links TRBV6-1 with TRBJ1-1, with 9 positions matching TRBD1. Germline CDR1 and CDR2: MNHNS and SASEGT. V trimming: 1 base; J trimming: 9 bases; junction bases outside the gene matches: 9. The CDR3 length is 15 residues.

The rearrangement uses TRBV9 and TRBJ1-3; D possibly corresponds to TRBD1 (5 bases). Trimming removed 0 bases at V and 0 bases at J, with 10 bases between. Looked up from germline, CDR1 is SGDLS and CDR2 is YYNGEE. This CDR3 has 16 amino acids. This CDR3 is CASSVDRKSSGNTIYF. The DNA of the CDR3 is TGTGCCAGCAGCGTAGACAGGAAGAGCTCTGGAAACACCATATATTTT. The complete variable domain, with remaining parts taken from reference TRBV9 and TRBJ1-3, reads DSGVTQTPKHLITATGQRVTLRCSPRSGDLSVYWYQQSLDQGLQFLIQYYNGEERAKGNILERFSAQQFPDLHSELNLSSLELGDSALYFCASSVDRKSSGNTIYFGEGSWLTVV.

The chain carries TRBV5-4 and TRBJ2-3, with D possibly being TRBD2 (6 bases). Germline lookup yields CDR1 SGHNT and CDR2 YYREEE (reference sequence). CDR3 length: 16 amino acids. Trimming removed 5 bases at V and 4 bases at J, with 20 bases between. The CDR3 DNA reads TGTGCCAGCAGTCAAGGGGAGGCCCGGGTGGCAGATACGCAGTATTTT. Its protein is CASSQGEARVADTQYF.

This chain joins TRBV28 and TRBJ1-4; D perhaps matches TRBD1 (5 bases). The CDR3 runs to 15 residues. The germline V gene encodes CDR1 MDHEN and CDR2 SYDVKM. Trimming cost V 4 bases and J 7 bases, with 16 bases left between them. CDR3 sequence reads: CASSSRLGGTEKLFF. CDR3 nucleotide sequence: TGTGCCAGCAGTTCTCGACTTGGGGGGACTGAAAAACTGTTTTTT.

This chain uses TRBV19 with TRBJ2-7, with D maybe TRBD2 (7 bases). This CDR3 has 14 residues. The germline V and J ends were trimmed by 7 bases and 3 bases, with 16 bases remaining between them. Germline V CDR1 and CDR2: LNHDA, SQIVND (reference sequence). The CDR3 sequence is CASTKGGASYEQYF. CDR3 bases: TGTGCCAGTACCAAAGGGGGGGCAAGCTACGAGCAGTACTTC.